These 16 T cell receptor beta chains were all obtained from the same sample, sequenced in a study of cytomegalovirus exposure and HLA in healthy donors. PCR employed 60 Vbeta and 13 Jbeta primers. Produced via immunoSEQ multiplex PCR; TCRdb's table is partial and in-frame only. Its clone listing holds tens of thousands of clones. Sequenced: PBMCs. Receptor source: a woman in her forties in good health and CMV-seronegative.

This chain links TRBV29-1 with TRBJ2-4, with D possibly TRBD1 on 6 matching bases. V dropped 0 bases and J dropped 7 bases, with 7 bases sitting between them. Germline V gene sequence: CDR1 SQVTM, CDR2 ANQGSEA. This CDR3 region has 12 residues. CDR3 protein: CSVEERGNIQYF. The CDR3 DNA follows: TGCAGCGTTGAAGAGAGGGGGAACATTCAGTACTTC.

The genes are TRBV6-5 and TRBJ1-5; weak D call: TRBD1 (6 bases). Deletions cut 8 bases from V and 2 bases from J, with 16 bases between. Germline CDR1 and CDR2: MNHEY and SVGAGI. The CDR3 is made up of 15 amino acids. The CDR3 DNA sequence: TGTGCCAGCTCCGGGGGGCCTTGGGGCAATCAGCCCCAGCATTTT. Its protein is CASSGGPWGNQPQHF.

The chain recombines TRBV16 with TRBJ1-5; TRBD1 matches 10 bases. This CDR3 is built from 15 residues. V lost 4 bases, J lost 5 bases, and 5 bases stayed unmatched. Germline V gene sequence: CDR1 KGHSY, CDR2 FQNENV. In DNA form, the CDR3 reads TGTGCCAGCAGCCGCGGACAGGGGGTCGATCAGCCCCAGCATTTT. Amino acids: CASSRGQGVDQPQHF.

The chain links TRBV4-2 to TRBJ1-5; a possible D gene is TRBD1 (6 bases). Germline CDR1 LGHNA, CDR2 YNFKEQ. The CDR3 has 13 residues. The V and J ends lost 0 bases and 6 bases respectively, with 6 bases between them. The CDR3: CASSQEQGQPQHF. The CDR3 region has the DNA TGTGCCAGCAGCCAAGAACAGGGTCAGCCCCAGCATTTT.

The chain links TRBV30 to TRBJ2-5, with a possible D match to TRBD2 (6 bases). V was trimmed by 3 bases and J by 3 bases, leaving 17 bases between them. Germline V gene data show CDR1 as GTSNPN and CDR2 as SVGIG (reference sequence). The length of the CDR3 is 15 residues. The DNA of the CDR3 is TGTGCCTGGAGACCTTGGGGGGATTCGGAAGAGACCCAGTACTTC. Protein sequence: CAWRPWGDSEETQYF. Complete variable domain (other parts from reference TRBV30 and TRBJ2-5): SQTIHQWPATLVQPVGSPLSLECTVEGTSNPNLYWYRQAAGRGLQLLFYSVGIGQISSEVPQNLSASRPQDRQFILSSKKLLLSDSGFYLCAWRPWGDSEETQYFGPGTRLLVL.

The chain links TRBV4-2 to TRBJ2-2, with 7 bases aligning to TRBD2. Trimming at V came to 3 bases and at J to 6 bases, leaving 10 bases not matched to a gene. The V gene's germline CDR1 is LGHNA and CDR2 YNFKEQ. The CDR3 loop spans 16 amino acids. The CDR3 loop is CASSHFLGREAGELFF. The CDR3 DNA is TGTGCCAGCAGCCACTTTCTGGGGAGGGAGGCCGGGGAGCTGTTTTTT.

The rearrangement links TRBV9 to TRBJ1-4; D remains unclear. Germline V gives CDR1 SGDLS, CDR2 YYNGEE. The CDR3 spans 14 residues. V lost 6 bases and J 4 bases, leaving 13 bases between the germline ends. The CDR3 DNA is TGTGCCAGCACCTCAGGCGAGGGTAATGAAAAACTGTTTTTT. Protein product: CASTSGEGNEKLFF.

This chain uses TRBV2 with TRBJ1-1, with 7 bases identical to TRBD1. Per the germline V gene, CDR1 is SNHLY and CDR2 is FYNNEI. The CDR3 runs 17 residues. V gave up 5 bases and J gave up 0 bases; unmatched junction bases: 12. This chain's CDR3 is CASSIDQGGFMNTEAFF. The DNA of the CDR3 is TGTGCCAGCAGTATTGACCAGGGGGGATTTATGAACACTGAAGCTTTCTTT.

This sequence joins TRBV9 and TRBJ2-7; unclear D gene. Looked up from germline, CDR1 is SGDLS and CDR2 is YYNGEE. Trimming took 0 bases from V and 1 from J, leaving 11 bases between them. This CDR3 is built from 15 residues. The CDR3 coding sequence is TGTGCCAGCAGCGTAGATCAGTGGCCATCCTACGAGCAGTACTTC. Translating it yields CASSVDQWPSYEQYF.

The chain uses TRBV18 and TRBJ1-1; D perhaps matches TRBD1 (5 bases). Germline V gene sequence: CDR1 KGHSH, CDR2 LQKENI. This CDR3 is built from 16 residues. V lost 2 bases, J lost 2 bases, and 15 bases lay in between. CDR3 bases: TGTGCCAGCTCACCAACAGGAGGGGCGATAAACACTGAAGCTTTCTTT. This encodes CASSPTGGAINTEAFF.

The V call is TRBV9, the J call TRBJ1-1; D is unclear. This CDR3 is 13 amino acids long. With 4 bases removed from V and 5 bases from J, the gap between germline ends came to 12 bases. CDR1 and CDR2 (germline): SGDLS, YYNGEE. The CDR3 protein is CASSLDALTEAFF. The CDR3 nucleotides are TGTGCCAGCAGCTTAGATGCGTTAACTGAAGCTTTCTTT.

The chain uses TRBV9 and TRBJ2-5, with 9 bases lining up with TRBD1. Germline assignment: CDR1 SGDLS and CDR2 YYNGEE. CDR3 size: 14 residues. After removal of 4 bases from V and 3 bases from J, the junction contained 4 bases not matched to a gene. The CDR3 spells CASSRRTGEETQYF. The CDR3, as DNA: TGTGCCAGCAGCCGTAGGACAGGGGAAGAGACCCAGTACTTC.

The DNA of the CDR3 is TGTGCCAACCGGGACAGTTCCAACGAGCAGTACTTC. Its protein is CANRDSSNEQYF. The rearrangement joins TRBV6-1 to TRBJ2-7; 7 bases map to TRBD1. V lost 10 bases to trimming and J lost 5 bases; unmatched junction nucleotides: 8. Looked up from germline, CDR1 is MNHNS and CDR2 is SASEGT. The CDR3 loop spans 12 amino acids.

To note about this clone: The junction departs from germline at one end; a sequencing error may be responsible. This rearrangement joins TRBV19 to TRBJ2-5, with 12 bases lining up with TRBD2. In germline, CDR1 is LNHDA, CDR2 SQIVND (reference sequence). This CDR3 region has 17 residues. The CDR3 region is CASSTRLAGDSQEIQYF. In DNA form, the CDR3 reads TGTGCCAGTAGTACACGACTAGCGGGAGATAGCCAAGAGATCCAGTACTTC.

The V and J genes are TRBV6-1 and TRBJ1-2, with a weak D call TRBD1 (6 bases). CDR1 and CDR2 (germline): MNHNS, SASEGT. This CDR3 has 17 amino acids. V was pared by 4 bases and J by 7 bases, with 25 bases between. CDR3: CASSVPSAAGAIFGYTF. As DNA, the CDR3 is TGTGCCAGCAGTGTACCATCCGCTGCAGGGGCGATTTTTGGCTACACCTTC.

The CDR3 DNA is TGCGCCAGCAGCTTGGGCCTAAGAAGGGGGTCAGGAGGCTACACCTTC. It codes for CASSLGLRRGSGGYTF. This sequence joins TRBV5-1 and TRBJ1-2, with a possible D match to TRBD1 (6 bases). Trimming cost V 0 bases and J 8 bases, with 20 bases left between them. The CDR3 is made up of 16 amino acids. Germline V gene data show CDR1 as SGHRS and CDR2 as YFSETQ.